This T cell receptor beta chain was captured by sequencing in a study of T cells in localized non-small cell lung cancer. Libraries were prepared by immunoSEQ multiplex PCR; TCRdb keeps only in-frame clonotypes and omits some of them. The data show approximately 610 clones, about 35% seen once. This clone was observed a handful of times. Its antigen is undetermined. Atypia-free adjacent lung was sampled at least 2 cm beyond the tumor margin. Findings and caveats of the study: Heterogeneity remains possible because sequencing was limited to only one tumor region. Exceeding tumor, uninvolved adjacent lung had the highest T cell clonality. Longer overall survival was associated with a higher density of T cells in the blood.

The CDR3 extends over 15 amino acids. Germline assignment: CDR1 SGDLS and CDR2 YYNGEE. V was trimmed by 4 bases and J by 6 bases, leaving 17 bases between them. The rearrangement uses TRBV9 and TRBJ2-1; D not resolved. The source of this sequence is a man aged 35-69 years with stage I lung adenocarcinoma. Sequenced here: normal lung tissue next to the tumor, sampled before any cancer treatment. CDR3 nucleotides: TGTGCCAGCAGCCTCACCCCCACCCCGTCCAATGAGCAGTTCTTC. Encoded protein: CASSLTPTPSNEQFF.